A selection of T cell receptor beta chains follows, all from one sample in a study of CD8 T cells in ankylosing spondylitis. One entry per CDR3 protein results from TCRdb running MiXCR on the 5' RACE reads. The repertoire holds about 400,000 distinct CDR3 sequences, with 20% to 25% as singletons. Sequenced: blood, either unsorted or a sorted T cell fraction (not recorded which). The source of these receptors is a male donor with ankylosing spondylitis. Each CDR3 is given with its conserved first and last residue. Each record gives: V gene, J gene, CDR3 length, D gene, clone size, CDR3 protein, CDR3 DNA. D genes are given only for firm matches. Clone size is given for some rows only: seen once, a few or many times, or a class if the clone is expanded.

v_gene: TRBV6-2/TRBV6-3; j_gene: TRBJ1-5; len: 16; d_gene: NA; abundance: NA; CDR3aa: CASSYSKGFANQPQHF; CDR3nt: TGTGCCAGCAGTTACTCGAAAGGGTTTGCAAATCAGCCCCAGCATTTT
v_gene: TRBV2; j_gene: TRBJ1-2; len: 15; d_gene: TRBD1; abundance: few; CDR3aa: CASGSGPQGAYGYTF; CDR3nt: TGTGCCAGCGGGTCAGGTCCACAGGGGGCCTATGGCTACACCTTC
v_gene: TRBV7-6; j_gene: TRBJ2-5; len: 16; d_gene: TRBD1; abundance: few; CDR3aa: CASSLAPGQGQETQYF; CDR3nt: TGTGCCAGCAGCTTAGCGCCTGGACAGGGTCAAGAGACCCAGTACTTC
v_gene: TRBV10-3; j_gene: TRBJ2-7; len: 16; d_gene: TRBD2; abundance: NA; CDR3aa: CAIMSTPSGALYEQYF; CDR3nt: TGTGCCATCATGTCAACTCCGAGCGGGGCCCTCTACGAGCAGTACTTC
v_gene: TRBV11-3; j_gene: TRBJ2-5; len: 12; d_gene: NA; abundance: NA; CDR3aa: CASSLRMETQYF; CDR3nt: TGTGCCAGCAGCTTAAGGATGGAGACCCAGTACTTC
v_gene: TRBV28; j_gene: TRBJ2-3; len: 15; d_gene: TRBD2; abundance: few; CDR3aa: CASSSPSGSTDTQYF; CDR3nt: TGTGCCAGCAGTTCCCCTAGCGGGAGCACAGATACGCAGTATTTT
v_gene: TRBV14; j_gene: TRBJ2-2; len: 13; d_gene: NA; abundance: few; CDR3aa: CASSHSPAGELFF; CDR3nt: TGTGCCAGCAGCCACTCGCCGGCCGGGGAGCTGTTTTTT
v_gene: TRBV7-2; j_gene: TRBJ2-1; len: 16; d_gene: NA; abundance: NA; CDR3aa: CASSLGPPWQAGEQFF; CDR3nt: TGTGCCAGCAGCTTAGGGCCCCCCTGGCAGGCGGGTGAGCAGTTCTTC
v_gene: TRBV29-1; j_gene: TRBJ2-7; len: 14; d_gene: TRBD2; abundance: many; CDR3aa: CSVAGTSGIYEQYF; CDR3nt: TGCAGCGTTGCCGGGACTAGCGGGATCTACGAGCAGTACTTC
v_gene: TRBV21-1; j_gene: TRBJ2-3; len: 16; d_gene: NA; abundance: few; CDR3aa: CASSKGRKRNTDTQYF; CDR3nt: TGTGCCAGCAGCAAAGGACGAAAGAGAAACACAGATACGCAGTATTTT
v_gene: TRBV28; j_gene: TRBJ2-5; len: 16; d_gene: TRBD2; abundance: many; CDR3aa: CASSPSSGRALETQYF; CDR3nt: TGTGCCAGCAGTCCTTCTAGCGGGAGGGCCCTGGAGACCCAGTACTTC
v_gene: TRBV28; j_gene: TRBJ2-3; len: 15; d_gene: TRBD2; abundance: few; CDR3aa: CASTPRPSGTATQYF; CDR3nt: TGTGCCAGCACCCCGAGGCCTAGCGGGACGGCTACGCAGTATTTT
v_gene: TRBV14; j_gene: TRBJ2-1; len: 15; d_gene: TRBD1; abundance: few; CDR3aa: CASSHRQGGRGEQFF; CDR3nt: TGTGCCAGCAGCCACCGACAGGGGGGTCGAGGTGAGCAGTTCTTC
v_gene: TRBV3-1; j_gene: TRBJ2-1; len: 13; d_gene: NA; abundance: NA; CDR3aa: CASSQGLAYEQFF; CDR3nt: TGTGCCAGCAGCCAAGGGCTAGCGTATGAGCAGTTCTTC
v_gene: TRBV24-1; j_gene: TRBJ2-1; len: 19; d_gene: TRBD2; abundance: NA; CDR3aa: CATSDLRTSGRGRVNEQFF; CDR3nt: TGTGCCACCAGTGATTTGAGGACTAGCGGGAGGGGGCGAGTCAATGAGCAGTTCTTC
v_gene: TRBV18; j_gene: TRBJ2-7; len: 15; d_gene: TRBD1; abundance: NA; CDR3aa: CASSPPDRSLYEQYF; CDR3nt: TGTGCCAGCTCACCACCGGACAGGAGTCTCTACGAGCAGTACTTC
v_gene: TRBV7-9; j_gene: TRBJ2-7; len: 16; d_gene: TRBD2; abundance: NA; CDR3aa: CASSLAGTSGYYEQYF; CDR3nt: TGTGCCAGCAGCTTAGCAGGGACTAGCGGTTACTACGAGCAGTACTTC
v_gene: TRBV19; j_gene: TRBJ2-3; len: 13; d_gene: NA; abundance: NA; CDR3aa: CASSIVRSDTQYF; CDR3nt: TGTGCCAGTAGCATAGTGCGGTCAGATACGCAGTATTTT
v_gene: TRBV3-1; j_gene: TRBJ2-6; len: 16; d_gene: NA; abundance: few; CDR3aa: CASSQELDSGANVLTF; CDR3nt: TGTGCCAGCAGCCAAGAACTGGATTCTGGGGCCAACGTCCTGACTTTC
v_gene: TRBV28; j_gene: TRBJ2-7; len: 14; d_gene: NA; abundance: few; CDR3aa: CASGTGTVTYEQYF; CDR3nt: TGTGCCAGCGGCACCGGGACCGTCACCTACGAGCAGTACTTC
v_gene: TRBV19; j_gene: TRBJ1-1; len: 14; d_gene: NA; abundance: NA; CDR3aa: CASSNQGWGTEAFF; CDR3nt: TGTGCCAGTAGTAATCAGGGGTGGGGCACTGAAGCTTTCTTT
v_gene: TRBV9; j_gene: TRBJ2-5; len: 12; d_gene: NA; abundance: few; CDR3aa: CASSGRQETQYF; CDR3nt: TGTGCCAGCAGCGGACGACAAGAGACCCAGTACTTC